This T cell receptor beta chain originates from a study of T cells in Graves' hyperthyroidism and ophthalmopathy. Notes on the study in general: In the blood, most expanded thyroid clonotypes above 0.001 appeared as well.

The V end was cut by 1 base, the J end by 6 bases, with 15 bases between. The CDR3 sequence is 15 residues long. Germline assignment: CDR1 SEHNR and CDR2 FQNEAQ (reference sequence). A word on this clonotype: The antigen is undetermined.

TCR beta CDR3 regions were amplified from RNA. With the HTBI primer set, the TCR CDR3 went through a first round of RT-PCR. TCRdb independently ran MiXCR on the multiplex PCR reads; one entry per CDR3 protein. The sample lists more than 500,000 distinct CDR3 sequences, approximately 15% occurring once. No progression to ophthalmopathy during 18 months of follow-up defined stable disease. The specimen was blood. J is TRBJ1-2 and V is TRBV7-9, with a weak D call TRBD1 (6 bases). This clonotype originated in a woman in her forties with Graves' hyperthyroidism. This CDR3 reads CASSLGPGGANGYTF. The CDR3 nucleotides are TGTGCCAGCAGCTTAGGGCCCGGGGGCGCGAATGGCTACACCTTC.